This paragraph reports one T cell receptor beta chain. The sample comes from a study of OX40 agonist ivuxolimab in advanced cancers. Turning to the study itself: Prior anti-PD-1, anti-PD-L1 or anti-CTLA-4 therapy was allowed; 40% had some.

Repertoires were generated with immunoSEQ multiplex PCR, while TCRdb's copy carries only in-frame clones and drops some. The repertoire includes 90,000 to 120,000 clones, approximately 90% of them detected once, and roughly 1.2% sits in the top ten. Enrollment shut out patients with autoimmune disease history or systemic immunosuppression. The CDR3 sequence is 16 residues long. After removal of 3 bases from V and 4 bases from J, the junction contained 8 bases not matched to a gene. Germline assignment: CDR1 SGHRS and CDR2 YFSETQ. The sample was CD4+ or CD8+ T cells sorted from blood, taken in a trial of the OX40 agonist ivuxolimab. This chain joins TRBV5-1 and TRBJ2-2, with TRBD2 matching 8 bases. This TCR was recovered from an adult with an advanced solid tumor such as melanoma, head and neck, liver or kidney cancer. CDR3: CASSSGNSGVTGELFF. Here the CDR3 DNA reads TGCGCCAGCAGCTCGGGGAATAGCGGGGTCACCGGGGAGCTGTTTTTT.